This T cell receptor beta chain stems from a study of blood T cell repertoires in COVID-19 (TCRdb year 2020). At the level of the whole study: Samples from collaborators originated in the United States, Italy and Spain and spanned both the acute and convalescent phases of COVID-19. The prospective study material was composed of cDNA or gDNA derived from T cells, B-cell-depleted T cells, or PBMCs. The dataset comprised deeply sampled blood TCRbeta repertoires from subjects exposed to, actively infected with, or recovered from COVID-19. The repertoires were released in a freely available public database meant as a resource for research on the immune response to SARS-CoV-2. Samples were obtained from the ongoing ImmuneRACE study (first 160 participants) and from roughly 1,300 subjects provided by 6 global collaborators. Nearly every sample came with metadata listing a de-identified subject ID, COVID-19 status, age in years and sex. Where available, HLA class I and class II types were taken from metadata supplied by the sample provider and were not determined by assay-based typing.

TCRbeta CDR3 regions were amplified from genomic DNA by means of the immunoSEQ Assay, a bias-controlled multiplex PCR. For the original study's pipeline: The number of nucleated cells in each sample was estimated by amplification of reference gene primers within the assay. Sequence reads were collapsed and filtered to measure the absolute abundance of every unique TCRbeta CDR3 rearrangement. For each sample, productive Simpson clonality was calculated by taking the square root of Simpson's diversity index across productive rearrangements. TCRdb retrieved this table from immuneACCESS and kept in-frame rearrangements only. Not all clones are present; in checked studies, unresolved V genes account for under half, and no reason is known for the remainder. The DNA was the basis for D and trimming; V, J and clone size are from that table. The sample yields some 60,000 clones; about 80% were counted once. Approximately 10% of the sample lies in the top ten.

Overall results and qualifications from the work: Clinical and demographic metadata were provided uncurated, with the amount varying by source and participant.

This clone was seen a few times. The antigen this receptor binds is unknown. Nothing much larger sits one base from this clone, and base qualities are not available. One collaborating source in Seattle enrolled patients during active infection and followed them longitudinally through the course of disease. Whole blood was collected in K2EDTA tubes by collaborating institutions according to the institutions' own protocols. Collaborator samples were shipped for TCRbeta analysis as frozen whole blood, isolated PBMCs, or DNA extracted from either sample type. The sequence was obtained from a man aged 50-60 years with COVID-19, enrolled during active disease. The material sequenced was peripheral blood.

CDR3 region: CASSILGTANTGELFF. The nucleotides are TGTGCCAGTAGTATTTTGGGGACAGCGAACACCGGGGAGCTGTTTTTT. The chain links TRBV19 with TRBJ2-2; 7 nucleotides in the junction match TRBD1. The CDR3 numbers 16 residues from cysteine through phenylalanine. Here the CDR3 DNA is all that survives: 48 bases in frame from base 1. The germline V and J ends show losses of 3 bases and 0 bases respectively, and no gene match explains 4 bases of the junction. CDR1 and CDR2, per the germline V gene (reference sequence), are LNHDA and SQIVND.